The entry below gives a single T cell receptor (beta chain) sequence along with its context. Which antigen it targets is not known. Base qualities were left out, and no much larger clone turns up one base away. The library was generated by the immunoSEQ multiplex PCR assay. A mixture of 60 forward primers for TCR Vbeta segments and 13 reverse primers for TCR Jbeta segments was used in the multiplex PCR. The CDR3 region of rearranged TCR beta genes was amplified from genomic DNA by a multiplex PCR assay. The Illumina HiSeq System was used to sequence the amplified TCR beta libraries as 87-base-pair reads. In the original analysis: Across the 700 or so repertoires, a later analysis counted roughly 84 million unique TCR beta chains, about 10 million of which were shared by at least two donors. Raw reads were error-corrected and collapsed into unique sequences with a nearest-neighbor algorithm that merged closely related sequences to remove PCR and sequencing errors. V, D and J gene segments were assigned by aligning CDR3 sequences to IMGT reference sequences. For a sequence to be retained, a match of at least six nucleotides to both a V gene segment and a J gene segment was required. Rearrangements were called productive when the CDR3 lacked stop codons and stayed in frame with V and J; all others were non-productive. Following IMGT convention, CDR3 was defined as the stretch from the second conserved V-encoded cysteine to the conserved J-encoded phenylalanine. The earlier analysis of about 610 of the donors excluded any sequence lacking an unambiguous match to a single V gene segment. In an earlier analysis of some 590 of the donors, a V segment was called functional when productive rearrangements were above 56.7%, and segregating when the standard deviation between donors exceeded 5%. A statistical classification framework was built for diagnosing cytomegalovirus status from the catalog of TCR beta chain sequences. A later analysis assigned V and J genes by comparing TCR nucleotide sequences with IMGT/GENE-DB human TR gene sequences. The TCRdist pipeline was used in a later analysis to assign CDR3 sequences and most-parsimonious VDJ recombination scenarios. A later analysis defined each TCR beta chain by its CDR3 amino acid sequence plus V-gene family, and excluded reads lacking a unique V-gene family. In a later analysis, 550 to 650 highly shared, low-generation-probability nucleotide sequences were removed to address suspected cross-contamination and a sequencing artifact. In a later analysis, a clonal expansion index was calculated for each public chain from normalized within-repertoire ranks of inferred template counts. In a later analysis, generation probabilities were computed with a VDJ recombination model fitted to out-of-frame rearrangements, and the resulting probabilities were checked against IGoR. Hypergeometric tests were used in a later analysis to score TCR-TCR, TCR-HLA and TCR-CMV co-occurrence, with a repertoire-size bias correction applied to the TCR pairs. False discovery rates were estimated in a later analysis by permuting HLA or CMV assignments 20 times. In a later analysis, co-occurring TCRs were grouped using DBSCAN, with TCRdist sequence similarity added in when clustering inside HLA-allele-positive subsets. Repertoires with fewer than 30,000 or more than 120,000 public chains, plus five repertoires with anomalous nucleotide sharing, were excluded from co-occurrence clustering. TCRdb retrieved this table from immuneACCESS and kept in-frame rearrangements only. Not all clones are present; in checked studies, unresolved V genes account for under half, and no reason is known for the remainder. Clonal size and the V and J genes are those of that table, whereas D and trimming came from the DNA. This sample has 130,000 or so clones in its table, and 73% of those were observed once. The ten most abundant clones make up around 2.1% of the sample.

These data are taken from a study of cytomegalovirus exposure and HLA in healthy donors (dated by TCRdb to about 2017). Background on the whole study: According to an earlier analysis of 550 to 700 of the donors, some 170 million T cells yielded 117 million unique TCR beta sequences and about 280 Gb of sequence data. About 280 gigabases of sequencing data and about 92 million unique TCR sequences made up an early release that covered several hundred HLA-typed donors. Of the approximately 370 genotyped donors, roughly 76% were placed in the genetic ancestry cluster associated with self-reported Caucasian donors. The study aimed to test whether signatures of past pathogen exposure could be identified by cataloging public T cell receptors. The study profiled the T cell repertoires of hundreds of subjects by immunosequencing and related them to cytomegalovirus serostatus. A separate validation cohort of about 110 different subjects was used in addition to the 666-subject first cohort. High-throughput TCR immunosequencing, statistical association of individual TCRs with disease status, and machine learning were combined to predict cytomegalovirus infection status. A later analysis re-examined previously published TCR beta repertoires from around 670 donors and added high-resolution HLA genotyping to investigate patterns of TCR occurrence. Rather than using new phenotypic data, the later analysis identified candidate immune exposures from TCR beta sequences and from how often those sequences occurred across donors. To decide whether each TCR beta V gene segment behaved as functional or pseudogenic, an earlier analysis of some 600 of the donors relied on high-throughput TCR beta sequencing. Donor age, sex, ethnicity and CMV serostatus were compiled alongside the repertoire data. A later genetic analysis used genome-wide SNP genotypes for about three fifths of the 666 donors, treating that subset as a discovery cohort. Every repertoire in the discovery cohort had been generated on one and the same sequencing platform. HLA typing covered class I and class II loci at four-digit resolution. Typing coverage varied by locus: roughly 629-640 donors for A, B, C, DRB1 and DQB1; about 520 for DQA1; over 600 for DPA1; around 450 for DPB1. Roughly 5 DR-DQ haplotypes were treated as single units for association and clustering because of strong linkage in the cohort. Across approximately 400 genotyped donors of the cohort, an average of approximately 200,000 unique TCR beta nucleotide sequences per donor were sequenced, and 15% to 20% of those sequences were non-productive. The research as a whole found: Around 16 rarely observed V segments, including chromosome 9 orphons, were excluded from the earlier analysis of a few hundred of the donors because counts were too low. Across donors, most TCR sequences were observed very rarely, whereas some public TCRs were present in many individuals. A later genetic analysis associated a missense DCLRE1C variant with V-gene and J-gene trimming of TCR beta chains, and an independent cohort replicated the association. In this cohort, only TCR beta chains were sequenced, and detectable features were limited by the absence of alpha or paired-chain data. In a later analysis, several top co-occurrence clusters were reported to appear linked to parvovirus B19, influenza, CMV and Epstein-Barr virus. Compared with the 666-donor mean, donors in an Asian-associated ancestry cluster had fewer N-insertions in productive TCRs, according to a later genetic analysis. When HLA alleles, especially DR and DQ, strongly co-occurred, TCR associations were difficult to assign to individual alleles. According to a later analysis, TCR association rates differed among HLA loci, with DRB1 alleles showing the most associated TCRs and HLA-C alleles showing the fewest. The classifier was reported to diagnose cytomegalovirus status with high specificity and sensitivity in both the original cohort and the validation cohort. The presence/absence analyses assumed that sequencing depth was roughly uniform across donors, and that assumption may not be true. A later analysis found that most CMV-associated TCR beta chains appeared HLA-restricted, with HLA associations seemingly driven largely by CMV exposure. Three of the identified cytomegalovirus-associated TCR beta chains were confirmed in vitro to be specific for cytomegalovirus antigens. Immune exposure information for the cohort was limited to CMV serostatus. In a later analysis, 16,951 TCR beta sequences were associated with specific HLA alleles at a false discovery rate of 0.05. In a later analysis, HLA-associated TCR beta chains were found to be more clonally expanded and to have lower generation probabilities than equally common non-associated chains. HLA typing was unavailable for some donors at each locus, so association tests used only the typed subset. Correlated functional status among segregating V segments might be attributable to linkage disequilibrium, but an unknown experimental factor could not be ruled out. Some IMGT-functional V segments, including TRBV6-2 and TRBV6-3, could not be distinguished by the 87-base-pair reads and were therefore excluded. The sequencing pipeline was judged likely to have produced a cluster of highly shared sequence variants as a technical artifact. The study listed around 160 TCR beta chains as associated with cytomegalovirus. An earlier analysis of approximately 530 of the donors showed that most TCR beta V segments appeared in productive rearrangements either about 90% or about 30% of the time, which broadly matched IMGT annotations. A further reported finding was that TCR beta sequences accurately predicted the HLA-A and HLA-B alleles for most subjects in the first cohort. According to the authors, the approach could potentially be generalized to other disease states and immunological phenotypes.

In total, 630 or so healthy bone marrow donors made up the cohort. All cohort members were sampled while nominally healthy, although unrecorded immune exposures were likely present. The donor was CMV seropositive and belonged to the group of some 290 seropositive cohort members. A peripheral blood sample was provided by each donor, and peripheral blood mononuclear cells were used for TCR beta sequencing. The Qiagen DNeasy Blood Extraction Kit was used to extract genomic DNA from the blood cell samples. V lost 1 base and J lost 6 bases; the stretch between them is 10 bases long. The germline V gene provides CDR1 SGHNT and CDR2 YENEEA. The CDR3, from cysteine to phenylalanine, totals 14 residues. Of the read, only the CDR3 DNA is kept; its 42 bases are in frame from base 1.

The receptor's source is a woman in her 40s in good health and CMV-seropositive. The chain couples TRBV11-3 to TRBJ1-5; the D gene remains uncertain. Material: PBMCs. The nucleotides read TGTGCCAGCAGCTTAGTCCGGGTGGGTCAGCCCCAGCATTTT. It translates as CASSLVRVGQPQHF.